This T cell receptor beta chain was observed in a study of T-cell reconstitution after alpha-beta-depleted transplantation in children (dated by TCRdb to the mid-2010s). Broadly, across the study: The study quantitatively tracked T-cell immune reconstitution after TCRalphabeta/CD19-depleted allogeneic hematopoietic cell transplantation in children using TCR repertoire profiling.

CDR1 and CDR2, looked up from the germline V gene (reference sequence), are DFQATT and SNEGSKA. Counted from cysteine to phenylalanine, this CDR3 has 14 amino acids. Only CDR3 DNA is held: 42 bases, read in frame from base 1. Preparation of the library involved PCR. Reads for this sample came from an Illumina HiSeq 2500. Molecular barcoding was employed in the preparation of TCR libraries, with unique molecular identifiers being used to normalize TCRbeta repertoire quantification. TCRdb itself trimmed the public reads at Q25 with fastp, ran MiXCR and retained productive beta chains. Entries are consolidated by CDR3 protein sequence, retaining the most common genes and DNA. Counted in this sample were around 400,000 distinct CDR3 sequences; about a tenth of them appeared once. The ten largest clones capture 4.5% to 6.5% of the sample. In regard to this clonotype: It has no known antigen specificity. At one end the junction does not follow the germline gene, possibly because of a read error.

The receptor was isolated from a human donor who donated a stem cell graft to a child with acute myeloid leukemia. The starting material was PBMCs from the stem cell graft donor, obtained from the stem cell graft. The chain employs TRBV20-1 and TRBJ1-1; no D gene is confidently identified. The DNA is as follows: TGCAGTGCTAGAGTTGTTGACTTTAGGGAGGAAGGTTTCTTT. This yields the protein CSARVVDFREEGFF.